These 17 T cell receptor beta chains originate from one sample sequenced in a study of neurological immune-mediated disorders. One entry per CDR3 protein, called by TCRdb with MiXCR from the 5' RACE reads. Of 3,000 to 4,000 distinct CDR3 sequences in the sample, approximately 32% were seen once. Sample: CD8+ T cells from blood. All receptors derive from a man aged 50-59 years with HTLV-1-associated myelopathy (HAM/TSP).

This clonotype was counted once. The rearrangement links TRBV12-3 or TRBV12-4 to TRBJ1-1; no clear D gene. The CDR3 consists of 14 residues. V was cut by 6 bases and J by 0 bases, with 11 bases left in between. CDR3 nucleotide sequence: TGTGCCAGCAGCCGCGGCAGCCTGAACACTGAAGCTTTCTTT. It yields the protein CASSRGSLNTEAFF.

This clonotype has a count of ten or more. Sequence at one end of the junction differs from germline and may be a read error. The rearrangement links TRBV14 to TRBJ2-1; D might be TRBD2 (5 bases). This CDR3 is built from 12 residues. Germline CDR1 SGHDN, CDR2 FVKESK. This CDR3 reads CASSQVLWEPFF. CDR3 nucleotide sequence: TGTGCCAGCAGCCAAGTTTTGTGGGAGCCGTTCTTC.

The chain carries TRBV20-1 and TRBJ2-7; 7 bases match TRBD2. The germline gives CDR1 DFQATT, CDR2 SNEGSKA (reference sequence). The CDR3 consists of 15 residues. Trimming cost V 2 bases and J 2 bases; bases outside gene matches: 9. CDR3 residues: CSARREASGTYEQYF. CDR3 nucleotides: TGCAGTGCTAGACGAGAGGCTAGCGGAACCTACGAGCAGTACTTC.

This clonotype appeared many times. The chain combines TRBV7-6 with TRBJ1-1, with D unclear. Germline assignment: CDR1 SGHVS and CDR2 FNYEAQ. With 1 base removed from V and 1 base from J, the gap between germline ends came to 7 bases. This CDR3 spans 14 amino acids. CDR3 bases: TGTGCCAGCAGCTTAGGAGCAGCGAACACTGAAGCTTTCTTT. Protein product: CASSLGAANTEAFF.

This clonotype is medium-sized within its sample. The CDR3 region is CASSLAWISTEAFF. The CDR3 DNA reads TGTGCCAGCAGCTTAGCGTGGATAAGCACTGAAGCTTTCTTT. The rearrangement joins TRBV5-6 to TRBJ1-1, with D uncertain. Deletions cut 2 bases from V and 4 bases from J, with 12 bases between. Germline V CDR1 and CDR2: SGHDT, YYEEEE. The CDR3 has 14 amino acids. Looking up the rest from reference TRBV5-6 and TRBJ1-1 gives the full variable domain: DAGVTQSPTHLIKTRGQQVTLRCSPKSGHDTVSWYQQALGQGPQFIFQYYEEEERQRGNFPDRFSGHQFPNYSSELNVNALLLGDSALYLCASSLAWISTEAFFGQGTRLTVV.

The chain uses TRBV3-1 and TRBJ2-7, with 8 bases fitting TRBD2. Germline trimming cut 3 bases from V and 4 bases from J; bases unmatched to any gene: 8. This CDR3 has 15 residues. Germline-derived CDR1 and CDR2 are LGHDT and YNNKEL (reference sequence). The CDR3 DNA sequence: TGTGCCAGCAGCCACGGTGCGGGGGGCACGTACGAGCAGTACTTC. Translation gives CASSHGAGGTYEQYF.

The chain has TRBV20-1 and TRBJ2-3; D remains ambiguous. The CDR3 has 13 residues. The germline CDR1 and CDR2 sequences are DFQATT and SNEGSKA (reference sequence). Deletions cut 4 bases from V and 0 bases from J, with 8 bases between. This CDR3 reads CSAIGRSTDTQYF. The CDR3, as DNA: TGCAGTGCTATTGGGCGGAGCACAGATACGCAGTATTTT.

In its sample, this clonotype ranks as large. This chain joins TRBV7-9 and TRBJ2-7; 7 positions match TRBD1. Germline values: CDR1 SEHNR, CDR2 FQNEAQ (reference sequence). This CDR3 is 13 amino acids long. The CDR3 DNA is TGTGCTACCGTGACCGACAGGGCGAACGAGCAGTACTTC. The encoded protein is CATVTDRANEQYF.

This clonotype was seen at least ten times. CDR3 protein: CASSFGGFEETQYF. CDR3 sequence (DNA): TGTGCCAGCAGCTTTGGAGGGTTCGAAGAGACCCAGTACTTC. The V gene is TRBV7-3, the J gene TRBJ2-5; possibly TRBD2 for D (6 bases). The CDR3 spans 14 residues. From germline, CDR1 is SGHTA and CDR2 FQGTGA. The V end lost 3 bases, the J end lost 3 bases, and 11 bases lay between the germline ends.

This clonotype was picked up a small number of times. The CDR3 reads CASSEAGNQPQHF. CDR3 nucleotide sequence: TGTGCCAGCAGTGAAGCCGGCAATCAGCCCCAGCATTTT. The chain carries TRBV2 and TRBJ1-5; the D is unclear. Trimming removed 0 bases from V and 2 bases from J, with 2 bases in between. Germline V gene lookup returns CDR1 SNHLY and CDR2 FYNNEI. The CDR3 loop spans 13 amino acids.

This chain joins TRBV20-1 and TRBJ2-3; TRBD2 matches 12 bases. From germline, CDR1 is DFQATT and CDR2 SNEGSKA (reference sequence). V lost 3 bases to trimming and J lost 4 bases; unmatched junction nucleotides: 5. The length of the CDR3 is 15 residues. The CDR3 loop is CSASSSGGASDTQYF. The DNA of the CDR3 is TGCAGTGCTAGTTCTAGCGGGGGGGCTTCAGATACGCAGTATTTT.

V and J are TRBV29-1 and TRBJ2-4, with a weak D call TRBD1 (6 bases). V dropped 6 bases and J dropped 3 bases, with 12 bases sitting between them. CDR3 length: 13 amino acids. Germline V gene lookup returns CDR1 SQVTM and CDR2 ANQGSEA. As DNA, the CDR3 is TGCAGCGTGGTGGGACATGTCAAAAACATTCAGTACTTC. The encoded protein is CSVVGHVKNIQYF.

The chain employs TRBV9 and TRBJ1-1; D is possibly TRBD1 (5 bases). The CDR3 is 12 amino acids. Trimming removed 0 bases at V and 8 bases at J, with 8 bases between. Germline V gene lookup returns CDR1 SGDLS and CDR2 YYNGEE. Written as DNA, the CDR3 is TGTGCCAGCAGCGTAGTGAGGGGAGAAGCTTTCTTT. It encodes CASSVVRGEAFF.

Points on this clonotype: This may be a read error: a much more frequent sequence differs by one nucleotide. The chain employs TRBV3-1 and TRBJ2-1; D is ambiguous. Germline V CDR1 and CDR2: LGHDT, YNNKEL (reference sequence). This CDR3 spans 13 amino acids. CDR3 DNA: TGTGCCAACAGCCAGATCACCTACAATGAGCAGTTCTTC. Amino acid sequence: CANSQITYNEQFF.

V is TRBV7-3 and J is TRBJ2-1; tentatively, D is TRBD1 (6 bases). The CDR3 runs to 13 residues. Germline values: CDR1 SGHTA, CDR2 FQGTGA. V was clipped by 4 bases and J by 5 bases, with 9 bases between them. DNA of the CDR3: TGTGCCAGCAGCTCCCGACAGGACAATGAGCAGTTCTTC. Its translation: CASSSRQDNEQFF.

This clonotype was counted many times. Here the CDR3 reads CASGRDTQYF. The DNA for the CDR3 is TGTGCCAGCGGGCGGGATACGCAGTATTTT. The chain uses TRBV19 and TRBJ2-3; D is ambiguous. Trimming took off 9 bases at V and 6 bases at J, with 7 bases between the two ends. Germline CDR1 is LNHDA and CDR2 is SQIVND (reference sequence). The CDR3 is 10 amino acids.

In this sample, this clonotype turned up many times. The rearrangement uses TRBV7-9 and TRBJ1-6; unclear D gene. The CDR3 totals 17 residues. V was trimmed by 0 bases and J by 5 bases, leaving 14 bases between them. Germline V gene data show CDR1 as SEHNR and CDR2 as FQNEAQ (reference sequence). Written as DNA, the CDR3 is TGTGCCAGCAGCTTAGCGTCCTCCGGGAATAATAATTCACCCCTCCACTTT. The encoded protein is CASSLASSGNNNSPLHF.